This T cell receptor (beta chain) is drawn from a study of identifying expanded T cells in peripheral blood. Germline CDR1 reads LNHDA; CDR2 reads SQIVND (reference sequence). The CDR3 totals 13 residues. Between the trimmed V and J ends, which lost 3 bases and 5 bases, there was a span of 8 bases. Findings and limits, study-wide: Across healthy donors, higher total template counts meant significantly greater roughly 2-week count variance. Around 1.2 clones differed between technical replicates, versus around 16 and 19 over time.

During the collection period, no donor immune events like infections were recorded. Only in-frame clones appear in the TCRdb table, and some are missing; sequencing was by immunoSEQ multiplex PCR. Found here are around 130,000 clones, less than 90% of them singletons; the top ten hold roughly 7.9%. In regard to this clone: Its antigen is undetermined.

The sequenced sample was blood. This sequence was found in a person aged 18 to 75 in good health. The V call is TRBV19, the J call TRBJ2-1, with D possibly TRBD2 on 6 matching bases. CDR3 in DNA: TGTGCCAGTAGTATGGGACTGAACAATGAGCAGTTCTTC. It specifies CASSMGLNNEQFF.